Presented here are 5 T cell receptor beta chains from one specimen sequenced in a study of blood T cell repertoires in COVID-19. The method was immunoSEQ multiplex PCR; TCRdb's version includes in-frame clones alone and lacks a portion of them. The sample lists hundreds of thousands of clones; about 83% were seen once. Sequencing input: PBMCs or T cells enriched from blood (not recorded which). Receptors were obtained from a woman aged 45 to 65 who had been exposed to COVID-19.

CDR3 region: CASSPTGGGSNTEAFF. CDR3 in DNA: TGCGCCAGCAGCCCGACAGGGGGCGGCTCGAACACTGAAGCTTTCTTT. The V gene is TRBV5-1, the J gene TRBJ1-1; 10 bases agree with TRBD1. The CDR3 loop spans 16 amino acids. Germline trimming cut 4 bases from V and 1 base from J; bases unmatched to any gene: 7. CDR1 is SGHRS and CDR2 is YFSETQ in the germline V gene.

In this sample, this clone turned up once. This sequence joins TRBV12-5 and TRBJ2-3; D gene ambiguous. CDR1 and CDR2 (germline): LGHNT, FRNRAP. The CDR3 consists of 11 residues. The V end was cut by 5 bases, the J end by 4 bases, with 4 bases between. The CDR3 sequence is CASGVADTQYF. As DNA, the CDR3 is TGTGCTAGTGGTGTAGCAGATACGCAGTATTTT.

The chain has TRBV5-8 and TRBJ1-2; D uncertain. The CDR3 contains 13 residues. The germline gives CDR1 SGHTS, CDR2 YDEGEE. The V end lost 4 bases, the J end lost 4 bases, and 11 bases lay between the germline ends. CDR3 amino acids: CASSPRTAYGYTF. DNA for the CDR3: TGTGCCAGCAGCCCCCGGACTGCCTATGGCTACACCTTC.

This chain links TRBV6-2 or TRBV6-3 with TRBJ1-6; 9 bases align to TRBD1. Germline V gene sequence: CDR1 MNHEY, CDR2 SVGEGT. V lost 3 bases and J lost 10; bases outside the gene matches: 10. The CDR3 spans 16 residues. The CDR3: CASSYQGTGYLSPLHF. CDR3 nucleotides: TGTGCCAGCAGTTATCAAGGGACAGGGTACCTGTCACCCCTCCACTTT.

This clone has more than one count but fewer than ten. This chain uses TRBV9 with TRBJ2-2, with unresolved D. The CDR3 is 13 amino acids. CDR1 is SGDLS and CDR2 is YYNGEE in the germline V gene. V dropped 0 bases and J dropped 6 bases, with 6 bases sitting between them. CDR3 loop: CASSVVFSGELFF. The CDR3 bases are TGTGCCAGCAGCGTAGTTTTCTCCGGGGAGCTGTTTTTT.